This T cell receptor (beta chain) emerged from a study of blood T cell repertoires in COVID-19. The wider study: PBMCs, B-cell-depleted T cells, or T cells provided the cDNA or gDNA that made up the material.

How the authors handled the data: Amplified reference gene primers provided the basis for estimating nucleated cell counts. Clones were read by immunoSEQ multiplex PCR, and TCRdb kept only the in-frame ones, dropping some. The V and J calls and clone size were taken over from that table, and D and trimming were inferred from the DNA. The sample carries about 85,000 clones, 84% recorded once. As to this clone: Different DNA sequences within this sample yield the same CDR3.

The CDR3 covers 13 residues. Trimming shortened V by 9 bases and J by 4 bases, and 14 bases separated the two germline ends. Germline values: CDR1 ENHRY, CDR2 SYGVKD. This TCR was sampled from a human donor in a cohort sampled during active COVID-19. The sample taken for sequencing was peripheral blood. J is TRBJ2-3 and V is TRBV10-3, with a possible D match to TRBD2 (6 bases). The CDR3 protein is CAIRSGGADTQYF. The CDR3 DNA is TGTGCCATAAGGTCGGGCGGGGCAGATACGCAGTATTTT.